This is a list of T cell receptor beta chains from one sample in a study of identical twins. A single record per CDR3 protein comes from TCRdb applying MiXCR to the 5' RACE reads. The top ten hold roughly 1.6% of the sample, which has 500,000 to 700,000 distinct CDR3 sequences, just over 7% seen once. The same sample was also used in a study of yellow fever vaccine responses in identical twins.

Sequencing input: PBMCs. The receptors derive from a woman younger than 30 in good health. CDR3s include the opening cysteine and the closing phenylalanine or tryptophan. D genes are given only for firm matches. Expanded clones are given a class, and other clones once, few, many or no size at all.

V	D	J	size	length	DNA	CDR3
TRBV4-1	NA	TRBJ1-2	NA	15	TGCGCCAGCAGCCAAGATCGACAAGGGTTCTATGGCTACACCTTC	CASSQDRQGFYGYTF
TRBV2	TRBD1	TRBJ1-1	few	16	TGTGCCAGCAGCCCCGGGAGGGGGCGAGGGAACACTGAAGCTTTCTTT	CASSPGRGRGNTEAFF
TRBV19	NA	TRBJ1-2	few	12	TGTGCCGCCCGTCGCGGGAACTATGGCTACACCTTC	CAARRGNYGYTF
TRBV28	NA	TRBJ2-6	NA	16	TGTGCCAGCAGGTGGACTGGGAACTCTGGGGCCAACGTCCTGACTTTC	CASRWTGNSGANVLTF
TRBV11-2	NA	TRBJ2-5	few	12	TGTGCCAGCAGCTCACCATCGGGGACCCAGTACTTC	CASSSPSGTQYF
TRBV12-3/TRBV12-4	NA	TRBJ1-1	NA	16	TGTGCCAGCAGCGTCCGGGACACCATAATGAACACTGAAGCTTTCTTT	CASSVRDTIMNTEAFF
TRBV10-3	NA	TRBJ1-1	few	16	TGTGCCATCAGTGAGAGTTGGAGGGAAAGAACACCTGAAGCTTTCTTT	CAISESWRERTPEAFF
TRBV7-8	TRBD1	TRBJ2-6	NA	16	TGTGCCAGCAGCCCACGGACAGGGTATGGGGCCAACGTCCTGACTTTC	CASSPRTGYGANVLTF
TRBV2	NA	TRBJ2-1	few	15	TGTGCCATCCTACCCCTTGATAACATCTACAATGAGCAGTTCTTC	CAILPLDNIYNEQFF
TRBV7-9	TRBD2	TRBJ2-1	NA	17	TGTGCCAGCAGCTTAAGTCCCCTAGCGGGGGAGATCAATGAGCAGTTCTTC	CASSLSPLAGEINEQFF
TRBV6-1	NA	TRBJ2-1	many	14	TGTGCCAGCAATCAGGGGGAGGGCTACAATGAGCAGTTCTTC	CASNQGEGYNEQFF
TRBV21-1	NA	TRBJ1-5	few	15	TGTGCCAAAATGAAGCAGGCGGTGGGCGATCTGCCCCAGCATTTT	CAKMKQAVGDLPQHF
TRBV15	TRBD1	TRBJ1-1	few	16	TGTGCCACCAGCATGGGGACAGGGGGCAGGGGCACTGAAGCTTTCTTT	CATSMGTGGRGTEAFF
TRBV20-1	NA	TRBJ2-3	many	14	TGCAGTGCTAGCGGGCCTAGCTCTGGGGATACGCAGTATTTT	CSASGPSSGDTQYF
TRBV29-1	TRBD1	TRBJ1-1	NA	13	TGCAGCGTTGACGTCAGGGGGCAGAGTGTAGCTTTCTTT	CSVDVRGQSVAFF
TRBV28	TRBD1	TRBJ2-3	NA	13	TGTGCCAGCTCAGGGGGTATCACAGATACGCAGTATTTT	CASSGGITDTQYF
TRBV11-2	NA	TRBJ1-3	few	14	TGTGCCAGCAGCCCCTTACTGGCTGGAAACACCATATATTTT	CASSPLLAGNTIYF
TRBV20-1	NA	TRBJ2-2	NA	13	TGCAGTGCTAGACCCGGGTCTCGCGGGGAGCTGTTTTTT	CSARPGSRGELFF
TRBV3-1	TRBD1	TRBJ2-5	few	15	TGTGCCAGCAACCCATCCGGACAGGCGTGGGAGACCCAGTACTTC	CASNPSGQAWETQYF
TRBV11-2	NA	TRBJ2-1	NA	15	TGTGCCAGCACCTTGACCGGGGCCGGGGTAAATGAGCAGTTCTTC	CASTLTGAGVNEQFF
TRBV5-5	TRBD2	TRBJ2-3	NA	16	TGTGCCAGCAGCCCGATAGCGGGAGGGCCTAGAGATACGCAGTATTTT	CASSPIAGGPRDTQYF
TRBV19	NA	TRBJ2-1	few	14	TGTGCCAGTAGGGCCCAGGGGGGCTACAATGAGCAGTTCTTC	CASRAQGGYNEQFF
TRBV15	TRBD1	TRBJ2-7	NA	15	TGTGCCACCAGCAGAGGGGGGACAGGGCAGCTCGAGCAGTACTTC	CATSRGGTGQLEQYF
TRBV29-1	TRBD1	TRBJ2-7	NA	18	TGCAGCGTCCCACCGGACAGGGGCCGTTCCCGCCACTCCTACGAGCAGTACTTC	CSVPPDRGRSRHSYEQYF
TRBV28	NA	TRBJ2-3	few	17	TGTGCCAGCAGCCCAGGATTCTGGGACAAGCGCACAGATACGCAGTATTTT	CASSPGFWDKRTDTQYF
TRBV3-1	NA	TRBJ1-2	many	15	TGTGCCAGCAGCCAAGATCTCGGGGGAATGCGCGGCTACACCTTC	CASSQDLGGMRGYTF
TRBV6-1	TRBD2	TRBJ2-3	once	16	TGTGCCAGCAGACTAGCGGGAGGAGGGGGCACAGATACGCAGTATTTT	CASRLAGGGGTDTQYF
TRBV4-1	NA	TRBJ1-2	few	16	TGCGCCAGCAGCCAAGATGGCGTCAGGGGAAACTATGGCTACACCTTC	CASSQDGVRGNYGYTF
TRBV4-1	NA	TRBJ1-5	few	15	TGCGCCAGCAGCCAAGTAGGGCTCGGCAATCAGCCCCAGCATTTT	CASSQVGLGNQPQHF
TRBV7-8	NA	TRBJ2-3	many	17	TGTGCCAGCAGCTTAGCTGGTATACAGGGGAGGACAGATACGCAGTATTTT	CASSLAGIQGRTDTQYF
TRBV20-1	NA	TRBJ2-1	many	14	TGCAGTGCTACAGTCCCCGGTCCGGCGGGTGGGCAGTTCTTC	CSATVPGPAGGQFF
TRBV4-1	NA	TRBJ2-5	many	15	TGCGCCAGCAGCCAAGATTTGGCGTACCAAGAGACCCAGTACTTC	CASSQDLAYQETQYF
TRBV10-3	TRBD2	TRBJ2-1	many	15	TGTGCCATCAGTGAGTCAACTAGCGGGAGCAATGAGCAGTTCTTC	CAISESTSGSNEQFF
TRBV14	NA	TRBJ1-5	many	15	TGTGCCAGCAGACGTAGACAGGACCTAAATCAGCCCCAGCATTTT	CASRRRQDLNQPQHF
TRBV11-2	NA	TRBJ2-7	many	12	TGTGCCAGCAGCTTAGTACGGGTCGAGCAGTACTTC	CASSLVRVEQYF
TRBV20-1	TRBD2	TRBJ2-1	few	16	TGCAGTGCTAGAGTTTCAAGCGGGAGGGCAGGAAATGAGCAGTTCTTC	CSARVSSGRAGNEQFF
TRBV2	TRBD2	TRBJ2-3	few	18	TGTGCCAGCAGTGCTGTGGGACTAGCGGGAGGGAGCACAGATACGCAGTATTTT	CASSAVGLAGGSTDTQYF
TRBV7-9	TRBD1	TRBJ1-1	few	14	TGTGCCAGCAGCCCTGACAGGGGGCCGACTGAAGCTTTCTTT	CASSPDRGPTEAFF
TRBV7-6	TRBD2	TRBJ2-2	NA	16	TGTGCCAGCAGCTCATCCCTAGCGGCGAACACCGGGGAGCTGTTTTTT	CASSSSLAANTGELFF
TRBV9	NA	TRBJ2-7	NA	15	TGTGCCAGCAGCCCAAGCATACACAACTCCTACGAGCAGTACTTC	CASSPSIHNSYEQYF
TRBV12-3/TRBV12-4	NA	TRBJ2-1	many	14	TGTGCCAGCAGTTTATCGAGTGGAATCGGTGAGCAGTTCTTC	CASSLSSGIGEQFF
TRBV12-3/TRBV12-4	NA	TRBJ2-5	many	12	TGTGCCAGCAGTTTTTTGGATGAGACCCAGTACTTC	CASSFLDETQYF
TRBV4-1	NA	TRBJ2-6	NA	19	TGCGCCAGCAGCCAAGATGTAGGGCAAAAGCTCTCTGGGGCCAACGTCCTGACTTTC	CASSQDVGQKLSGANVLTF
TRBV5-1	NA	TRBJ1-1	NA	12	TGCGCCAGCAGGGCGGGGGGGCTTGAAGCTTTCTTT	CASRAGGLEAFF
TRBV4-2	TRBD2	TRBJ2-1	many	18	TGTGCCAGCAGCCAATTGACTAGCGGGGGGGCGGGGTACAATGAGCAGTTCTTC	CASSQLTSGGAGYNEQFF
TRBV5-1	TRBD1	TRBJ1-6	few	15	TGCGCCAGCACTTTAGACAGGGCAGAGGTTTCACCCCTCCACTTT	CASTLDRAEVSPLHF
TRBV5-1	NA	TRBJ1-1	few	14	TGCGCCAGCAGCTTGGAGGGACGTATGGCTGAAGCTTTCTTT	CASSLEGRMAEAFF
TRBV6-5	TRBD2	TRBJ2-1	NA	18	TGTGCCAGCAGTTACTCTCCGGGCGGGGGGAACTCCTACAATGAGCAGTTCTTC	CASSYSPGGGNSYNEQFF
TRBV14	TRBD1	TRBJ1-2	NA	14	TGTGCCAGCAGAACCGGGACAGGGTTGGATGGCTACACCTTC	CASRTGTGLDGYTF
TRBV5-1	TRBD2	TRBJ2-1	few	15	TGCGCCAGCAGCTTGGATAGCGGGGGGCCTCGAGAGCAGTTCTTC	CASSLDSGGPREQFF
TRBV20-1	TRBD2	TRBJ2-7	many	15	TGCAGTGCTAGAGATCTAGCGGCCGTATCCTACGAGCAGTACTTC	CSARDLAAVSYEQYF
TRBV27	NA	TRBJ2-3	few	13	TGTGCCAGCCACCGAACAAGCACAGATACGCAGTATTTT	CASHRTSTDTQYF